Listed below are T cell receptor beta chains from one sample, sequenced in a study of shared clonotypes between healthy human individuals. Produced via immunoSEQ multiplex PCR; TCRdb's table is partial and in-frame only. The sample holds fewer than 3 million clones; just under 95% are singletons and the top ten take 0.3% to 0.4%. The sequencing input was naive CD4+ T cells from PBMCs. These receptors all come from a man aged 18 to 29 in good health. Some clones in this sample may be carry-over from other donors' samples. CDR3s include the opening cysteine and the closing phenylalanine or tryptophan. Fields, in order: CDR3 protein, CDR3 DNA, clone size, CDR3 length, J gene, D gene, V gene. A D gene is named only where the DNA matches it firmly. Size is omitted from some rows. Given values are once, few, many or a class for expanded clones.

CDR3 protein: CASINTPGTGELFF
CDR3 DNA: TGTGCCAGCATTAATACCCCGGGCACCGGGGAGCTGTTTTTT
clone size: .
CDR3 length: 14
J gene: TRBJ2-2
D gene: .
V gene: TRBV6-6

CDR3 protein: CASNVGSTEQFF
CDR3 DNA: TGTGCCAGCAATGTCGGTTCGACTGAGCAGTTCTTC
clone size: .
CDR3 length: 12
J gene: TRBJ2-1
D gene: .
V gene: TRBV28

CDR3 protein: CASSLNSGYTF
CDR3 DNA: TGTGCCAGCAGCTTGAATTCGGGCTACACCTTC
clone size: .
CDR3 length: 11
J gene: TRBJ1-2
D gene: .
V gene: TRBV5-4

CDR3 protein: CASSETGTATYEQYF
CDR3 DNA: TGCGCCAGCAGCGAAACCGGGACAGCCACCTACGAGCAGTACTTC
clone size: .
CDR3 length: 15
J gene: TRBJ2-7
D gene: TRBD1
V gene: TRBV10-1

CDR3 protein: CASSFTRGTNTEAFF
CDR3 DNA: TGTGCCAGCAGCTTCACACGGGGAACTAACACTGAAGCTTTCTTT
clone size: .
CDR3 length: 15
J gene: TRBJ1-1
D gene: .
V gene: TRBV7-3

CDR3 protein: CASREIPLRTDTQYF
CDR3 DNA: TGTGCCAGCAGGGAAATTCCCTTGAGGACAGATACGCAGTATTTT
clone size: .
CDR3 length: 15
J gene: TRBJ2-3
D gene: .
V gene: TRBV6-1

CDR3 protein: CASSLRDTNQPQHF
CDR3 DNA: TGTGCCAGCAGTTTAAGGGACACTAATCAGCCCCAGCATTTT
clone size: .
CDR3 length: 14
J gene: TRBJ1-5
D gene: .
V gene: TRBV27

CDR3 protein: CASSPIYSSNEQFF
CDR3 DNA: TGTGCCAGCAGTCCCATTTACAGCTCAAATGAGCAGTTCTTC
clone size: .
CDR3 length: 14
J gene: TRBJ2-1
D gene: .
V gene: TRBV6-6

CDR3 protein: CASTYDGKGEKLFF
CDR3 DNA: TGCGCCAGTACCTATGATGGCAAAGGTGAAAAACTGTTTTTT
clone size: .
CDR3 length: 14
J gene: TRBJ1-4
D gene: .
V gene: TRBV5-1

CDR3 protein: CASSERQSGNIQYF
CDR3 DNA: TGCGCCAGCAGTGAGAGGCAGTCCGGGAACATTCAGTACTTC
clone size: once
CDR3 length: 14
J gene: TRBJ2-4
D gene: .
V gene: TRBV10-2

CDR3 protein: CASSVGSNEQFF
CDR3 DNA: TGTGCCAGCAGTGTAGGGAGCAATGAGCAGTTCTTC
clone size: .
CDR3 length: 12
J gene: TRBJ2-1
D gene: .
V gene: TRBV6-1

CDR3 protein: CASSLVTSNEQFF
CDR3 DNA: TGTGCCAGCAGCTTAGTTACAAGCAATGAGCAGTTCTTC
clone size: .
CDR3 length: 13
J gene: TRBJ2-1
D gene: .
V gene: TRBV7-9

CDR3 protein: CAPIEGWGAKNIQYF
CDR3 DNA: TGTGCCCCTATCGAGGGATGGGGGGCCAAAAACATTCAGTACTTC
clone size: .
CDR3 length: 15
J gene: TRBJ2-4
D gene: .
V gene: TRBV19

CDR3 protein: CASSPRLAGPYEQYF
CDR3 DNA: TGTGCCAGCAGTCCTAGACTAGCGGGGCCCTACGAGCAGTACTTC
clone size: .
CDR3 length: 15
J gene: TRBJ2-7
D gene: TRBD2
V gene: TRBV6-5

CDR3 protein: CASSLSGGAGTEAFF
CDR3 DNA: TGTGCCAGCAGTTTATCGGGGGGCGCAGGGACTGAAGCTTTCTTT
clone size: .
CDR3 length: 15
J gene: TRBJ1-1
D gene: .
V gene: TRBV28

CDR3 protein: CASSPDTDTQYF
CDR3 DNA: TGTGCCAGCAGCCCAGACACAGATACGCAGTATTTT
clone size: .
CDR3 length: 12
J gene: TRBJ2-3
D gene: .
V gene: TRBV9

CDR3 protein: CASSPAGTENEKLFF
CDR3 DNA: TGCGCCAGCAGCCCGGCCGGGACGGAGAATGAAAAACTGTTTTTT
clone size: .
CDR3 length: 15
J gene: TRBJ1-4
D gene: .
V gene: TRBV5-1

CDR3 protein: CASSRGGLYTDTQYF
CDR3 DNA: TGCGCCAGCAGCCGGGGAGGTCTTTACACAGATACGCAGTATTTT
clone size: once
CDR3 length: 15
J gene: TRBJ2-3
D gene: .
V gene: TRBV4-1

CDR3 protein: CASSLRPSNTGELFF
CDR3 DNA: TGTGCCAGCAGCTTGCGTCCTAGTAACACCGGGGAGCTGTTTTTT
clone size: .
CDR3 length: 15
J gene: TRBJ2-2
D gene: .
V gene: TRBV5-6

CDR3 protein: CASSLAGASLDTQYF
CDR3 DNA: TGTGCCAGCTCACTAGCGGGAGCAAGTCTAGATACGCAGTATTTT
clone size: .
CDR3 length: 15
J gene: TRBJ2-3
D gene: TRBD2
V gene: TRBV18

CDR3 protein: CAWSVGENQPQHF
CDR3 DNA: TGTGCCTGGAGTGTGGGAGAGAATCAGCCCCAGCATTTT
clone size: .
CDR3 length: 13
J gene: TRBJ1-5
D gene: .
V gene: TRBV30

CDR3 protein: CASSQSGVHSNQPQHF
CDR3 DNA: TGCGCCAGCAGCCAATCCGGGGTTCATAGCAATCAGCCCCAGCATTTT
clone size: .
CDR3 length: 16
J gene: TRBJ1-5
D gene: .
V gene: TRBV4-1

CDR3 protein: CASSRMVWETQYF
CDR3 DNA: TGTGCCAGCAGTCGCATGGTATGGGAGACCCAGTACTTC
clone size: .
CDR3 length: 13
J gene: TRBJ2-5
D gene: .
V gene: TRBV6-5

CDR3 protein: CAISADVTGELFF
CDR3 DNA: TGTGCCATCAGTGCAGACGTCACCGGGGAGCTGTTTTTT
clone size: .
CDR3 length: 13
J gene: TRBJ2-2
D gene: .
V gene: TRBV10-3

CDR3 protein: CASSLGTSNEQFF
CDR3 DNA: TGTGCCAGCAGCTTAGGGACTTCCAATGAGCAGTTCTTC
clone size: .
CDR3 length: 13
J gene: TRBJ2-1
D gene: .
V gene: TRBV7-6

CDR3 protein: CASSLGLNPEQYF
CDR3 DNA: TGTGCCAGCAGCTTGGGACTAAACCCCGAGCAGTACTTC
clone size: .
CDR3 length: 13
J gene: TRBJ2-7
D gene: .
V gene: TRBV5-8

CDR3 protein: CASSVVGGRLNEQYF
CDR3 DNA: TGTGCCAGCAGCGTAGTAGGCGGGAGACTCAACGAGCAGTACTTC
clone size: .
CDR3 length: 15
J gene: TRBJ2-7
D gene: TRBD2
V gene: TRBV9

CDR3 protein: CASSQPFGGRAYEQYF
CDR3 DNA: TGTGCCAGCAGCCAGCCCTTTGGCGGGAGGGCCTACGAGCAGTACTTC
clone size: .
CDR3 length: 16
J gene: TRBJ2-7
D gene: TRBD2
V gene: TRBV28

CDR3 protein: CASSAKLRPGQGGMNTEAFF
CDR3 DNA: TGTGCCAGTAGTGCAAAACTCCGCCCGGGACAGGGGGGCATGAACACTGAAGCTTTCTTT
clone size: .
CDR3 length: 20
J gene: TRBJ1-1
D gene: TRBD1
V gene: TRBV19

CDR3 protein: CASSLGTTSGSFHEQYF
CDR3 DNA: TGTGCCAGCAGCCTCGGAACCACTAGCGGGAGCTTCCACGAGCAGTACTTC
clone size: .
CDR3 length: 17
J gene: TRBJ2-7
D gene: TRBD2
V gene: TRBV11-3

CDR3 protein: CAWEDRGAEAFF
CDR3 DNA: TGTGCCTGGGAGGATAGGGGCGCTGAAGCTTTCTTT
clone size: few
CDR3 length: 12
J gene: TRBJ1-1
D gene: .
V gene: TRBV30

CDR3 protein: CASSYDFNQPQHF
CDR3 DNA: TGTGCCAGCAGTTACGACTTCAATCAGCCCCAGCATTTT
clone size: .
CDR3 length: 13
J gene: TRBJ1-5
D gene: .
V gene: TRBV6-5

CDR3 protein: CASSPVSGMEETQYF
CDR3 DNA: TGTGCCAGCAGCCCGGTTAGCGGGATGGAAGAGACCCAGTACTTC
clone size: .
CDR3 length: 15
J gene: TRBJ2-5
D gene: TRBD2
V gene: TRBV7-2

CDR3 protein: CSARGVAGLQFF
CDR3 DNA: TGCAGCGCCCGAGGGGTAGCGGGACTACAGTTCTTC
clone size: .
CDR3 length: 12
J gene: TRBJ2-1
D gene: TRBD2
V gene: TRBV29-1

CDR3 protein: CASSATSGSTDTQYF
CDR3 DNA: TGTGCCAGCAGCGCGACTAGCGGCAGCACAGATACGCAGTATTTT
clone size: .
CDR3 length: 15
J gene: TRBJ2-3
D gene: TRBD2
V gene: TRBV9